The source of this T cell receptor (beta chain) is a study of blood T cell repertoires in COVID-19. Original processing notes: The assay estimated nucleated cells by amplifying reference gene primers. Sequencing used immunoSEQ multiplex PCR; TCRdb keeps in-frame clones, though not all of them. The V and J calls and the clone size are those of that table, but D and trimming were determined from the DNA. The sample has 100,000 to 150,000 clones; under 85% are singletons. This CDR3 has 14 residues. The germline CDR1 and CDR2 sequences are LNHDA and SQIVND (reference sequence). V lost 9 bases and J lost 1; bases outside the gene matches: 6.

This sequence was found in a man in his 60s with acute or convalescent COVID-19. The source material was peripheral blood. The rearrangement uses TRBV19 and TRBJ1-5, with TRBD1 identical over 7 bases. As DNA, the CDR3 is TGTGCCAGACAGGGGTGGAGGAGCAATCAGCCCCAGCATTTT. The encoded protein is CARQGWRSNQPQHF.